Presented here are 2 T cell receptor beta chains from one specimen sequenced in a study of blood T cell repertoires in COVID-19. Clones were sequenced by immunoSEQ multiplex PCR, and TCRdb holds only the in-frame ones, with some missing. Among 330,000 or so clones listed, approximately 87% were seen once. Sequencing input: PBMCs or T cells enriched from blood (not recorded which). Source of these receptors: a man aged 40-49 years in a cohort exposed to, infected with or recovered from COVID-19 (not recorded which).

The table lists this clone with a few counts. The CDR3 bases are TGTGCCAGCAGTTACCAGGACAGGGATGATACGCAGTATTTT. Translation gives CASSYQDRDDTQYF. The genes are TRBV2 and TRBJ2-3; 8 bases fit TRBD1. Germline V lookup: CDR1 SNHLY, CDR2 FYNNEI. Trimming removed 5 bases from V and 6 bases from J; junction bases left unmatched: 7. This CDR3 contains 14 residues.

The genes are TRBV5-4 and TRBJ2-3; D is perhaps TRBD2 (5 bases). Germline assignment: CDR1 SGHNT and CDR2 YYREEE (reference sequence). V was clipped by 4 bases and J by 3 bases, with 12 bases between them. The CDR3 is 14 residues long. For the CDR3, the DNA is TGTGCCAGCAGCCTTGGGAGTGGTACAGATACGCAGTATTTT. It yields the protein CASSLGSGTDTQYF.